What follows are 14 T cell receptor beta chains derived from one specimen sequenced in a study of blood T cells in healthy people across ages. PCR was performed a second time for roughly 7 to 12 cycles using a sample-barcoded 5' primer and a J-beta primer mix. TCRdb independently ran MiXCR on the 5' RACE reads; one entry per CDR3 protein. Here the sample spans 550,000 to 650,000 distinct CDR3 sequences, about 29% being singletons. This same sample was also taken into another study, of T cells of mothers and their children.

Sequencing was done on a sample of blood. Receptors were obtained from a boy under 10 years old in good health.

The chain's CDR3 is CASSRGGTGFPNYGYTF. CDR3 DNA sequence: TGTGCCAGCAGCCGGGGCGGGACAGGGTTCCCTAACTATGGCTACACCTTC. The chain has TRBV6-1 and TRBJ1-2; 9 bases are a match to TRBD1. Germline V gives CDR1 MNHNS, CDR2 SASEGT. The CDR3 length is 17 residues. V shed 6 bases and J 0 bases; nucleotides not matched to a gene: 11.

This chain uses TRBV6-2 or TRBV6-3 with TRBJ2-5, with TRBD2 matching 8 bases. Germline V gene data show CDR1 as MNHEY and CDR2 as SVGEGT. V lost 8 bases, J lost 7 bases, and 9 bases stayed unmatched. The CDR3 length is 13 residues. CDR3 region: CASSKRETGTQYF. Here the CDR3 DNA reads TGTGCCAGCTCGAAGCGGGAGACGGGGACCCAGTACTTC.

The CDR3 coding sequence is TGCGCCAGCAGCTTGATGACAGGGCCTGAGACCCAGTACTTC. Translation: CASSLMTGPETQYF. The genes are TRBV5-1 and TRBJ2-5; 7 nucleotides align to TRBD1. V was clipped by 1 base and J by 5 bases; unmatched bases: 5. Per germline, CDR1 SGHRS and CDR2 YFSETQ. This CDR3 has 14 residues.

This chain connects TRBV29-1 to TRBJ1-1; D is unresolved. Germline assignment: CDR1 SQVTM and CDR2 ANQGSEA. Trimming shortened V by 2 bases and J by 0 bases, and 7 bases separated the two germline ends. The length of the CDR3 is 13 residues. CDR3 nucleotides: TGCAGCGTTGAAAGACACTTGAACACTGAAGCTTTCTTT. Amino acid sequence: CSVERHLNTEAFF.

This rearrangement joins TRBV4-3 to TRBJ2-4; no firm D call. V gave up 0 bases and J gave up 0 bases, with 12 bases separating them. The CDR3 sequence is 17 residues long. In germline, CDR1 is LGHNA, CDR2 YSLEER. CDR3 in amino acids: CASSQDGLTIAKNIQYF. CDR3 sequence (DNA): TGCGCCAGCAGCCAAGATGGGCTGACCATAGCCAAAAACATTCAGTACTTC.

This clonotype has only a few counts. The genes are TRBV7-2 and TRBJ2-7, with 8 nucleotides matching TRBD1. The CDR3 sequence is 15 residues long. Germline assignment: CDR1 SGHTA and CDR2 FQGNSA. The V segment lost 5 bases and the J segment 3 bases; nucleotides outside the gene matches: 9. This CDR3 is CASSRRDRGYYEQYF. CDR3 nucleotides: TGTGCCAGCAGCCGGAGAGACAGGGGTTACTACGAGCAGTACTTC.

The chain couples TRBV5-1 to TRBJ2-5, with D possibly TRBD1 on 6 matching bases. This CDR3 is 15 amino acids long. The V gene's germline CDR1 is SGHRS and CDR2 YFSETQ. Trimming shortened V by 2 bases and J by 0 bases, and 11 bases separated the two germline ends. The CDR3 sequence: CASSLQGKDQETQYF. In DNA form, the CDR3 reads TGCGCCAGCAGCTTACAGGGAAAGGACCAAGAGACCCAGTACTTC.

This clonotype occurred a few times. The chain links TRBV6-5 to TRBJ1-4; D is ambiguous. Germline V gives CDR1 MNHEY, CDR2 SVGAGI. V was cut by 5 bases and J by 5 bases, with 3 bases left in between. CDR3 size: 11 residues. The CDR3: CASSKNEKLFF. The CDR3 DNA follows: TGTGCCAGCAGTAAGAATGAAAAACTGTTTTTT.

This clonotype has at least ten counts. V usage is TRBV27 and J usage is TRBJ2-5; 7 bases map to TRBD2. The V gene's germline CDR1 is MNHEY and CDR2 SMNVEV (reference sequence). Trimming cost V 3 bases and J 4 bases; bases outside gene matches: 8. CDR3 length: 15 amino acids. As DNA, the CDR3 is TGTGCCAGCAGTTTTCTATCAGCGGGAAGAGAGACCCAGTACTTC. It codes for CASSFLSAGRETQYF.

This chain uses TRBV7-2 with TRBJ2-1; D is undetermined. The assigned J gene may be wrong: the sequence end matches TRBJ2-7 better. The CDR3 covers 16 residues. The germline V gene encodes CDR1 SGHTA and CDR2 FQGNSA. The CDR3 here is CASSLVGGGSEYEQYF. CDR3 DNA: TGTGCCAGCAGCTTAGTGGGTGGCGGAAGCGAGTACGAGCAGTACTTC.

CDR3 bases: TGTGCCAGCAGCTTGGTACTGGCCGAGAACTATGGCTACACCTTC. It yields the protein CASSLVLAENYGYTF. The V gene is TRBV5-5, the J gene TRBJ1-2; no reliable D call. The germline gives CDR1 SGHKS, CDR2 YYEKEE (reference sequence). The CDR3 is made up of 15 amino acids. V gave up 0 bases and J gave up 2 bases, with 11 bases separating them.

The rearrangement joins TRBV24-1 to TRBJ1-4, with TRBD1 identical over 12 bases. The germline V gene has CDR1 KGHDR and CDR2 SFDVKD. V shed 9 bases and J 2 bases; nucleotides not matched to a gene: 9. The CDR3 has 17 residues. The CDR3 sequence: CATYGTGGLATNEKLFF. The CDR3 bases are TGTGCCACCTACGGGACAGGGGGCCTGGCTACTAATGAAAAACTGTTTTTT.

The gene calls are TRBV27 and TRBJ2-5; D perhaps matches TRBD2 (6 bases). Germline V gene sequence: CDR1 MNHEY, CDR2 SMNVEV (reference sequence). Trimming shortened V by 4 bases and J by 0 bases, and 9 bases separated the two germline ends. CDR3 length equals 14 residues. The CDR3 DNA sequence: TGTGCCAGCAGTTCGGGGGACTACCAAGAGACCCAGTACTTC. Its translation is CASSSGDYQETQYF.

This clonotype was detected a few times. CDR3 nucleotides: TGTGCCAGCAGTGAAGCGCAACTAGCGGGAGAGCTCACCAACACAGATACGCAGTATTTT. Its protein is CASSEAQLAGELTNTDTQYF. The rearrangement uses TRBV2 and TRBJ2-3, with TRBD2 matching over 11 bases. The V segment lost 0 bases and the J segment 2 bases; nucleotides outside the gene matches: 13. The V gene's germline CDR1 is SNHLY and CDR2 FYNNEI. The CDR3 spans 20 residues.